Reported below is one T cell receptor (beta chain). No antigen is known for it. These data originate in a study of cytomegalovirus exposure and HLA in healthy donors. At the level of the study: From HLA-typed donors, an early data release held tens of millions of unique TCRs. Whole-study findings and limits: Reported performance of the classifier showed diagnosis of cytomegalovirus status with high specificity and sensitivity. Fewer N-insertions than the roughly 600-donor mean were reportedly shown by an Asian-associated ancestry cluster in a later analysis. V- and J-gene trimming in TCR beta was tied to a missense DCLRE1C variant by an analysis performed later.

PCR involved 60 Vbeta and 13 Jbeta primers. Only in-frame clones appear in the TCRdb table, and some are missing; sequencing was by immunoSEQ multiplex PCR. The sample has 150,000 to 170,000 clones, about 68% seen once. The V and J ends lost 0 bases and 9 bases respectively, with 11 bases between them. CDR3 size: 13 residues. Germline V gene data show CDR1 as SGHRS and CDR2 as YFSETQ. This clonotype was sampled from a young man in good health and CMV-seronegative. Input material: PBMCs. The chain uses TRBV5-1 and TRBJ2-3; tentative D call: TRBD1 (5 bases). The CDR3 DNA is TGCGCCAGCAGCTTGGAGCAGGGCAGGACGCAGTATTTT. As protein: CASSLEQGRTQYF.